Included here is one T cell receptor (beta chain) sequence, with context. At one of its ends the junction is not consistent with the germline gene, which may arise from a read error. This sample was included in a study of T cells after somatic rescue of genetic block. TCRdb's table, derived via immunoSEQ multiplex PCR, lists solely in-frame clones and lacks some. The repertoire holds around 100,000 clones, with 85% to 95% as singletons. Germline V CDR1 and CDR2: LNHDA, SQIVND (reference sequence). The CDR3 loop spans 15 amino acids. Sequencing was performed on peripheral blood mononuclear cells (PBMCs). The clonotype comes from a woman between 18 and 30 years old. The rearrangement links TRBV19 to TRBJ1-2, with 7 bases fitting TRBD1. The CDR3 spells CASSKVRRGYDGYTF. In nucleotides, the CDR3 is TGTGCCAGCAGTAAGGTGCGCAGGGGGTATGATGGCTACACCTTC.